The 5 T cell receptor beta chains presented below share a single source sample, sequenced in a study of identical twins. TCRdb analysed the 5' RACE reads with MiXCR anew, one entry per CDR3 protein. The sample contains approximately 690,000 distinct CDR3 sequences, 6.1% of which appear only once. Material: naive T cells sorted from blood. The receptors originated from a man aged 18 to 29 in good health.

This clonotype was observed a few times. The chain couples TRBV6-2 or TRBV6-3 to TRBJ2-2, with 7 bases fitting TRBD1. CDR1 is MNHEY, CDR2 SVGEGT, per germline. V was clipped by 6 bases and J by 0 bases; unmatched bases: 4. This CDR3 contains 15 residues. The CDR3 DNA sequence: TGTGCCAGCAGCGACGGGACAGCGAACACCGGGGAGCTGTTTTTT. Translating gives CASSDGTANTGELFF.

This clonotype was counted between two and nine times. The rearrangement links TRBV15 to TRBJ2-3; D gene uncertain. The CDR3 has 13 amino acids. V lost 0 bases, J lost 4 bases, and 5 bases lay in between. Germline V CDR1 and CDR2: LNHNV, YYDKDF (reference sequence). The CDR3 coding sequence is TGTGCCACCAGCAGAGATCCCCCAGATACGCAGTATTTT. Its protein product is CATSRDPPDTQYF.

This clonotype was observed many times. The V gene is TRBV29-1, the J gene TRBJ1-5; D is unclear. Trimming stripped 0 bases from V and 4 bases from J, with 7 bases between. Germline assignment: CDR1 SQVTM and CDR2 ANQGSEA. The CDR3 loop spans 13 amino acids. The CDR3 sequence is CSVEENGNQPQHF. CDR3 in DNA: TGCAGCGTTGAAGAGAACGGAAATCAGCCCCAGCATTTT.

This clonotype was counted many times. The DNA of the CDR3 is TGTGCCACCAGTGATTTAGGGCAGACCCAGTACTTC. Amino acid sequence: CATSDLGQTQYF. V gene TRBV24-1 combines with J gene TRBJ2-5; no reliable D call. This CDR3 is 12 amino acids long. The V gene lost 1 base and the J gene lost 6 bases, with 5 bases spanning the gap. CDR1 is KGHDR, CDR2 SFDVKD, per germline.

The gene calls are TRBV16 and TRBJ2-7; TRBD2 is a possible D gene (5 bases). Looked up from germline, CDR1 is KGHSY and CDR2 is FQNENV. Trimming took off 2 bases at V and 2 bases at J, with 10 bases between the two ends. The CDR3 length is 14 residues. The CDR3 coding sequence is TGTGCCAGCAGCCAACTCGCGGGTACCTACGAGCAGTACTTC. It codes for CASSQLAGTYEQYF.